This T cell receptor beta chain derives from a study of blood T cell repertoires in COVID-19. The CDR3 extends over 19 amino acids. Germline V gene sequence: CDR1 SEHNR, CDR2 FQNEAQ (reference sequence). V lost 5 bases and J 0 bases, leaving 23 bases between the germline ends. Per the study methods: Reference gene primer amplification in the assay estimated nucleated cell counts. Some clones are missing from TCRdb's copy, which holds only in-frame ones; the method was immunoSEQ multiplex PCR. V and J calls and clone size follow that table, whereas D and trimming were derived from the DNA. Of 110,000 or so clones in the sample, roughly 76% were seen once.

V is TRBV7-9 and J is TRBJ1-3; TRBD1 is a possible D gene (6 bases). This receptor was taken from a human donor in a cohort sampled during active COVID-19. Sequencing was performed on peripheral blood. The CDR3 is CASSPTPTGAFRSGNTIYF. The CDR3 region has the DNA TGTGCCAGCAGCCCGACCCCGACAGGAGCCTTTCGCTCTGGAAACACCATATATTTT.